This T cell receptor beta chain was captured in a study of cytomegalovirus exposure and HLA in healthy donors. This CDR3 contains 14 residues. Germline V gene data show CDR1 as MNHEY and CDR2 as SMNVEV (reference sequence). With 8 bases removed from V and 7 bases from J, the gap between germline ends came to 15 bases. This clone was observed a handful of times. The target antigen is unknown. Study conclusions and caveats: A missense variant in DCLRE1C was later tied to TCR beta V- and J-gene trimming.

PCR amplification relied on 60 Vbeta primers (plus 13 Jbeta primers). Measured with immunoSEQ multiplex PCR; TCRdb has only the in-frame clones, and not every one. The sample has about 65,000 clones; about 72% are singletons. The J gene is TRBJ1-6, the V gene TRBV27; possibly TRBD1 for D (6 bases). The specimen was PBMCs. This TCR was recovered from a girl aged 5 to 17 in good health and CMV-seropositive. The chain's CDR3 is CASSYRVGNSPLHF. The CDR3 nucleotides are TGTGCCAGCTCCTACAGGGTAGGCAATTCACCCCTCCACTTT.